The T cell receptor (beta chain) under discussion was sequenced for a study of blood T cell repertoires in COVID-19. Study summary: Acute and convalescent COVID-19 specimens originated in the United States, Italy and Spain. The analysed material was cDNA or gDNA that came from T cells, B-cell-depleted T cells, or PBMCs.

This table comes from immunoSEQ multiplex PCR, and its TCRdb copy is limited to in-frame clones, with some not included. The sample yields about 350,000 clones, 85% to 90% seen once. The sample was peripheral blood. The clonotype was recovered from a woman in her fifties or sixties with COVID-19, enrolled during active disease.

The CDR3 here is CASSRDRISGNTIYF. The CDR3 DNA reads TGTGCCAGCAGCAGAGACAGAATCTCTGGAAACACCATATATTTT. The chain is built from TRBV6-5 and TRBJ1-3; D might be TRBD1 (5 bases). Germline V lookup: CDR1 MNHEY, CDR2 SVGAGI. Trimming shortened V by 6 bases and J by 0 bases, and 12 bases separated the two germline ends. This CDR3 has 15 residues.